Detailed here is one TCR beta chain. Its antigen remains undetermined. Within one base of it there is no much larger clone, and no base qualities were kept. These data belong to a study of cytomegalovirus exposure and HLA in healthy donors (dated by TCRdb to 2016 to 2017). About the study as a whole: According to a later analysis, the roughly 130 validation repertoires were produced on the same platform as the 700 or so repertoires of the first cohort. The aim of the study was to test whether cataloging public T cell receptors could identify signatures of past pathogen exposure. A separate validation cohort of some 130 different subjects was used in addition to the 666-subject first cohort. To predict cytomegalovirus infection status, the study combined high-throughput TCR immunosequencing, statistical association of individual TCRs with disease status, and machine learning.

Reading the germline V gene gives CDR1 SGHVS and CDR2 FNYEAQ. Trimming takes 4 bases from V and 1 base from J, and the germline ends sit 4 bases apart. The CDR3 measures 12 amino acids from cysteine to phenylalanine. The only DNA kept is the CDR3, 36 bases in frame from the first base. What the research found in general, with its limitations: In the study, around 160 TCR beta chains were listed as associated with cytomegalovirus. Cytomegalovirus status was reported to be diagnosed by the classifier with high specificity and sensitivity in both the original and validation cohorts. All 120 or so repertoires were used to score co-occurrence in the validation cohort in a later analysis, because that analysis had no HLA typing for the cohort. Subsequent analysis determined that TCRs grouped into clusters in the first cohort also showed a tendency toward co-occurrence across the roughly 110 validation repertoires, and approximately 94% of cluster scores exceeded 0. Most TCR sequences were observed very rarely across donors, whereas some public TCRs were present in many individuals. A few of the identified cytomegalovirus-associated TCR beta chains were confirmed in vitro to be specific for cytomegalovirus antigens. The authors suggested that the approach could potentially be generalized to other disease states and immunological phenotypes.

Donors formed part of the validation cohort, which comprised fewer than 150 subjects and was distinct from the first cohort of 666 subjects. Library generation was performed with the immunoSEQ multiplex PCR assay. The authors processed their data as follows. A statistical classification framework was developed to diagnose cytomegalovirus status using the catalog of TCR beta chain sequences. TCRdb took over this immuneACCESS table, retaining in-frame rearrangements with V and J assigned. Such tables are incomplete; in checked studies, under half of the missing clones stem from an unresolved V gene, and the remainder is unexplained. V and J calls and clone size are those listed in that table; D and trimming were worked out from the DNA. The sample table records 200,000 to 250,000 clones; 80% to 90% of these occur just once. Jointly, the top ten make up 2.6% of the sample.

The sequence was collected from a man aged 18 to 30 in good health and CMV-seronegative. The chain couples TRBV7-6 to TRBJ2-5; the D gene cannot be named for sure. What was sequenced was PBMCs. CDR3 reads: CASSSLQETQYF. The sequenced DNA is TGTGCCAGCAGCTCCCTCCAAGAGACCCAGTACTTC.